These T cell receptor beta chains were read from a single sample in a study of T cell changes during pregnancy in multiple sclerosis. The table came from immunoSEQ multiplex PCR; TCRdb's copy has only in-frame clones and leaves some out. Of 50,000 to 75,000 clones in the sample, 90% to 95% were seen once. This specimen was peripheral blood, taken after pregnancy. The receptor set was obtained from a female donor in good health, enrolled as a control in a pregnancy study. Both conserved end residues are part of each CDR3. The D gene is left open where the match is weak. Rows may omit the clone size; those that give it use once, few, many or a size class.

>-|-|TRBJ2-2|TRBV1
TGCACCAGCAGCCAACTCCCGCTAGAGGCCCGGAACACCGGGGAGCTGTTTTTT
CTSSQLPLEARNTGELFF
>-|-|TRBJ2-6|TRBV19
TGTGCCGCACAGGGCCTCTCTGGGGCCAACGTCCTGACTTTC
CAAQGLSGANVLTF
>-|TRBD1|TRBJ2-2|TRBV5-4
TGTGCCAGCAGCTTCACAGGGGTTGACACCGGGGAGCTGTTTTTT
CASSFTGVDTGELFF
>-|TRBD1|TRBJ1-5|TRBV18
TGTGCCAGCTCACCACCTGGACAGGGGAGCCAGCCCCAGCATTTT
CASSPPGQGSQPQHF
>-|TRBD1|TRBJ1-1|TRBV5-1
TGCGCCAGCAGCTTGCAAGGGGGCCAGGGAACTGAAGCTTTCTTT
CASSLQGGQGTEAFF
>-|-|TRBJ1-1|TRBV6-5
TGTGCCAGCAGTTACTTTCAACAGGGCTGGAACACTGAAGCTTTCTTT
CASSYFQQGWNTEAFF
>-|TRBD2|TRBJ2-1|TRBV5-4
TGTGCCAGCAGCCTCGATTTGAGGTTTGCGGGGGGGCCGGATGAGCAGTTCTTC
CASSLDLRFAGGPDEQFF
>-|TRBD1|TRBJ1-5|TRBV19
TGTGCCAGTAGCACCTGGCGAGGGACAGGGATCCAGCCCCAGCATTTT
CASSTWRGTGIQPQHF
>-|-|TRBJ1-1|TRBV19
TGTGCCAGTAGTGAGGGGGGGACCATGAACACTGAAGCTTTCTTT
CASSEGGTMNTEAFF
>-|TRBD2|TRBJ2-1|TRBV5-4
TGTGCCAGCAGCTTGACCCCAGCGGGGGGGCAATATAAGCAGTTCTTC
CASSLTPAGGQYKQFF
>-|TRBD2|TRBJ2-3|TRBV28
TGTGCCAGCAGTCCACCGGGACTAGCGGGCCTAGGTGATACGCAGTATTTT
CASSPPGLAGLGDTQYF
>once|TRBD2|TRBJ2-3|TRBV7-8
TGTGCCAGCAGCTTAGTCCTAGCGGGGGGCTCTGGAGGGGTATTGGATACGCAGTATTTT
CASSLVLAGGSGGVLDTQYF
>-|-|TRBJ1-6|TRBV7-9
TGTGCCAGCAGCCTAGGGAGTTCACCCCTCCACTTT
CASSLGSSPLHF
>-|-|TRBJ2-7|TRBV7-6
TGTGCCAGCAGCTTAGGAGACAACTACGAGCAGTACTTC
CASSLGDNYEQYF
>once|TRBD1|TRBJ1-2|TRBV27
TGTGCCAGCAGGGACCAGGGGGTAGGCTACACCTTC
CASRDQGVGYTF
>-|-|TRBJ1-5|TRBV4-3
TGCGCCAGCAGCCAGAATCGACAGGCTAATCAGCCCCAGCATTTT
CASSQNRQANQPQHF
>-|-|TRBJ2-1|TRBV5-1
TGCGCCAGCAGCTTGACTAGCCCCGATCGTAATGAGCAGTTCTTC
CASSLTSPDRNEQFF
>-|TRBD1|TRBJ1-1|TRBV2
TGTGCCAGCAGTGCGACAGGGAGGATGAACACTGAAGCTTTCTTT
CASSATGRMNTEAFF
>-|-|TRBJ1-1|TRBV2
TGTGCCAGCAGGGACAGTATGAACACTGAAGCTTTCTTT
CASRDSMNTEAFF
>-|-|TRBJ1-5|TRBV7-2
TGTGCCAGCAGCCCCTACAATCAGCCCCAGCATTTT
CASSPYNQPQHF
>-|TRBD2|TRBJ2-5|TRBV7-9
TGTGCCAGCAGCCACCTAGAGGGAGGGGAACAAGAGACCCAGTACTTC
CASSHLEGGEQETQYF
>-|-|TRBJ2-7|TRBV5-4
TGTGCCAGCAGCCAGGACAGTTCCTACGAGCAGTACTTC
CASSQDSSYEQYF